This TCR beta chain is drawn from a study of shared clonotypes between healthy human individuals. The table came from immunoSEQ multiplex PCR; TCRdb's copy has only in-frame clones and leaves some out. Of around 1 million clones listed, 76% are singletons. This clonotype was sampled from a man between 18 and 35 years old in good health. What was sequenced was memory CD4+ T cells sorted from blood. The subset was: CD45RA-negative fraction.

The CDR3 region has the DNA TGTGCCAGCTCACCCCAGGGAATTCAGGGTAATACGCAGTATTTT. Translated, it gives CASSPQGIQGNTQYF. The chain recombines TRBV18 with TRBJ2-3; D is possibly TRBD1 (5 bases). The V and J ends lost 3 bases and 7 bases respectively, with 17 bases between them. Per the germline V gene, CDR1 is KGHSH and CDR2 is LQKENI. The CDR3 totals 15 residues.